The rows below give T cell receptor beta chains drawn from one sample of a study of blood T cells in healthy people across ages. TCRdb analysed the 5' RACE reads with MiXCR anew, one entry per CDR3 protein. The data contain hundreds of thousands of distinct CDR3 sequences, around 27% of them singletons. These same data were also listed under a study on T cells of mothers and their children.

Sample: blood. Every receptor here comes from a boy aged 2 to 9 in good health. Each CDR3 is given with its conserved first and last residue. The order of the fields is V gene, D gene, J gene, clone size, CDR3 length, CDR3 DNA, CDR3 protein. D genes are given only for firm matches. Some rows have no size entry. The others give once, few or many, or a class for an expanded clone.

>TRBV20-1|NA|TRBJ1-1|few|13
TGCAGTGCTTCGGGGGGGGTGAACACTGAGGCTTTCTTT
CSASGGVNTEAFF
>TRBV20-1|TRBD2|TRBJ2-1|few|14
TGCAGTGCTAATACGGGAGGGCCGGGAAATGAGCAGTTCTTC
CSANTGGPGNEQFF
>TRBV29-1|NA|TRBJ1-4|few|11
TGCAGCGTTTCCCTCAATGAAAAACTGTTTTTT
CSVSLNEKLFF
>TRBV20-1|TRBD2|TRBJ2-1|NA|15
TGCAGTGCTGGCAAGACTAGCGGGGCTTACAATGAGCAGTTCTTC
CSAGKTSGAYNEQFF
>TRBV20-1|TRBD2|TRBJ2-7|NA|14
TGCAGTGCTTCAGGCGGGAGTCGCGTCTACGAGCAGTACTTC
CSASGGSRVYEQYF
>TRBV11-2|TRBD2|TRBJ2-4|NA|19
TGTGCCAGCAGCCGCCCCCTAGCGGGAGGACCTCTAGCCAAAAACATTCAGTACTTC
CASSRPLAGGPLAKNIQYF
>TRBV29-1|NA|TRBJ1-2|NA|8
TGCAGCGTTGAAGAGGGGATCTTC
CSVEEGIF
>TRBV20-1|NA|TRBJ2-7|NA|11
TGCAGTGCTAGATACGGAGGCGAGCAGTACTTC
CSARYGGEQYF
>TRBV2|TRBD1|TRBJ2-5|NA|15
TGTGCCAGCAGTGAAGTTGGCGTCGGGACAGATGAGCAGTACTTC
CASSEVGVGTDEQYF
>TRBV14|NA|TRBJ1-5|NA|14
TGTGCCAGCAGCCAAGCCCGAAGCAATCAGCCCCAGCATTTT
CASSQARSNQPQHF
>TRBV19|NA|TRBJ1-6|NA|13
TGTGCCAGTAGTCTGGCCTCCTATTCACCCCTCCACTTT
CASSLASYSPLHF
>TRBV6-2/TRBV6-3|NA|TRBJ2-1|NA|15
TGTGCCAGCAGTACCCCAGGGTTTTTCTACAATGAGCAGTTCTTC
CASSTPGFFYNEQFF
>TRBV24-1|NA|TRBJ2-7|NA|11
TGTGCCACCAGTCAGGGAAACGAGCAGTACTTC
CATSQGNEQYF
>TRBV5-1|TRBD1|TRBJ2-7|NA|16
TGCGCCAGCAGCCGCAAGTGGGACAGGGGACCCTACGAGCAGTACTTC
CASSRKWDRGPYEQYF
>TRBV14|NA|TRBJ2-1|few|13
TGTGCCAGCAGCCCTTTCAGGGGCGATGAGCAGTTCTTC
CASSPFRGDEQFF
>TRBV12-3/TRBV12-4|TRBD1|TRBJ1-2|few|13
TGTGCCAGCAGTCCCGGGACAGCGGATGGCTACACCTTC
CASSPGTADGYTF
>TRBV7-9|TRBD1|TRBJ1-4|NA|17
TGTGCCAGCAGCGCGGGGACAGGGGGCGCCCCGGATGAAAAACTGTTTTTT
CASSAGTGGAPDEKLFF
>TRBV18|NA|TRBJ1-1|NA|15
TGTGCCAGCTCAACATACCCCGGCGGGGACACTGAAGCTTTCTTT
CASSTYPGGDTEAFF
>TRBV7-2|TRBD2|TRBJ2-1|few|15
TGTGCCAGCAGCACTAGCGGGGGGGCCTTTGGTGAGCAGTTCTTC
CASSTSGGAFGEQFF
>TRBV3-1|NA|TRBJ1-1|NA|15
TGTGCCAGCAGCCAAGTCTACCGGCCGAACACTGAAGCTTTCTTT
CASSQVYRPNTEAFF
>TRBV6-5|TRBD2|TRBJ2-5|few|14
TGTGCCAGCAGCGGGAGGCGTCACCAAGAGACCCAGTACTTC
CASSGRRHQETQYF
>TRBV6-4|TRBD2|TRBJ2-3|many|16
TGTGCCAGCAGTGGAACTAGCGGAGAGGGGGCAGATACGCAGTATTTT
CASSGTSGEGADTQYF
>TRBV29-1|NA|TRBJ1-5|few|13
TGCAGCGTTGAGATCGAGCTGAATCAGCCCCAGCATTTT
CSVEIELNQPQHF
>TRBV2|TRBD2|TRBJ2-7|NA|14
TGTGCCAGCAATCAAGCGGGGTTCTCCTACGAGCAGTACTTC
CASNQAGFSYEQYF
>TRBV29-1|TRBD2|TRBJ2-1|NA|15
TGCAGCGTTCACGGACTAGCGGGGTCCGACAATGAGCAGTTCTTC
CSVHGLAGSDNEQFF
>TRBV5-1|NA|TRBJ2-7|NA|13
TGCGCCAGCAGCTTGCAGTGGGCCTACGAGCAGTACTTC
CASSLQWAYEQYF
>TRBV10-3|NA|TRBJ2-7|NA|13
TGTGCCATCAGTGAAATTGGGCCCTACGAGCAGTACTTC
CAISEIGPYEQYF
>TRBV10-3|TRBD1|TRBJ2-5|few|16
TGTGCCATCAGTGATCGAGCGACAGGGGGCCTAGAGACCCAGTACTTC
CAISDRATGGLETQYF
>TRBV20-1|NA|TRBJ2-1|few|14
TGCAGTGCTAGAGGGACTGAAACCTACAATGAGCAGTTCTTC
CSARGTETYNEQFF
>TRBV7-9|TRBD2|TRBJ2-1|NA|16
TGTGCCAGCAGCTTAGAGAGCGGGGGGGGATACAATGAGCAGTTCTTC
CASSLESGGGYNEQFF
>TRBV19|TRBD1|TRBJ1-6|NA|12
TGTGCCAGCTGGGACAGGGTATCGTCCCTCCACTTT
CASWDRVSSLHF
>TRBV7-3|TRBD1|TRBJ1-5|few|16
TGTGCCAGCAGCTTAAAGGGACAGGGGGCGAATCAGCCCCAGCATTTT
CASSLKGQGANQPQHF
>TRBV27|TRBD2|TRBJ2-5|few|14
TGTGCCAGCAGTGGCAGCGGGAGCCAAGAGACCCAGTACTTC
CASSGSGSQETQYF
>TRBV20-1|NA|TRBJ2-1|NA|14
TGCAGTGCCCCGGGGTTGAGCTCCTACAATGAGCAGTTCTTC
CSAPGLSSYNEQFF
>TRBV7-9|TRBD1|TRBJ2-4|NA|15
TGTGCCAGCAGCTTAGACCACCGGGACAGAAACATTCAGTACTTC
CASSLDHRDRNIQYF
>TRBV3-1|NA|TRBJ1-6|few|14
TGTGCCAGCAGCCCTCAGGCAGGGCGTACACCCCTCCACTTT
CASSPQAGRTPLHF